Listed below are T cell receptor beta chains from one sample, sequenced in a study of blood T cell repertoires in COVID-19. The repertoire was sequenced with immunoSEQ multiplex PCR; TCRdb's copy has only in-frame clones and lacks some. This table has roughly 29,000 clones, roughly 84% appearing once. Source material: peripheral blood. The receptors come from a man between 65 and 79 years old with active COVID-19. Each CDR3 is given with its conserved first and last residue. The D gene is left open where the match is weak. Clone size is given for some rows only: seen once, a few or many times, or a class if the clone is expanded.

cdr3_nt: TGCGCCAGCTCTCAGGGGCCTACAGGGAACAACGTCCTGACTTTC
cdr3_aa: CASSQGPTGNNVLTF
d_call: .
clone_size: .
j_call: TRBJ2-6
v_call: TRBV5-1

cdr3_nt: TGTGCCAGCAGTGAACTCGAGGGTGAAAAACTGTTTTTT
cdr3_aa: CASSELEGEKLFF
d_call: .
clone_size: .
j_call: TRBJ1-4
v_call: TRBV2

cdr3_nt: TGTGCCAGCAGCGTAGTAAGCGGGAGTGGCAATGAGCAGTTCTTC
cdr3_aa: CASSVVSGSGNEQFF
d_call: TRBD2
clone_size: .
j_call: TRBJ2-1
v_call: TRBV9

cdr3_nt: TGTGCCAGCAGCCCGGGACTCCTACGGAACACTGAAGCTTTCTTT
cdr3_aa: CASSPGLLRNTEAFF
d_call: .
clone_size: .
j_call: TRBJ1-1
v_call: TRBV5-6

cdr3_nt: TGTGCCAGCAGCTTGACAGACACCTATGGCTACACCTTC
cdr3_aa: CASSLTDTYGYTF
d_call: .
clone_size: .
j_call: TRBJ1-2
v_call: TRBV7-9

cdr3_nt: TGTGCCAGCAGCCGGACAGGGGGCGTGGAGCAGTACTTC
cdr3_aa: CASSRTGGVEQYF
d_call: TRBD1
clone_size: .
j_call: TRBJ2-7
v_call: TRBV7-9

cdr3_nt: TGTGCCTGGAGTGTTGGGGGCGGTCAGCCCCAGCATTTT
cdr3_aa: CAWSVGGGQPQHF
d_call: .
clone_size: .
j_call: TRBJ1-5
v_call: TRBV30

cdr3_nt: TGTGCCTGGAGTGTATGGTTAATGGGACAGGGTACTGAAAAACTGTTTTTT
cdr3_aa: CAWSVWLMGQGTEKLFF
d_call: TRBD1
clone_size: .
j_call: TRBJ1-4
v_call: TRBV30

cdr3_nt: TGTGCCAGCAGTGAGGGGACTAGCGGAAGCACAGATACGCAGTATTTT
cdr3_aa: CASSEGTSGSTDTQYF
d_call: TRBD2
clone_size: .
j_call: TRBJ2-3
v_call: TRBV2

cdr3_nt: TGTGCCAGCAGCTCACCGGGACAGGGGGCGAATGGCTACACCTTC
cdr3_aa: CASSSPGQGANGYTF
d_call: TRBD1
clone_size: few
j_call: TRBJ1-2
v_call: TRBV7-9

cdr3_nt: TGTGCCAGCAGTGTGAGGGGGTACACCGGGGAGCTGTTTTTT
cdr3_aa: CASSVRGYTGELFF
d_call: .
clone_size: .
j_call: TRBJ2-2
v_call: TRBV2

cdr3_nt: TGTGCCAGCAGCCCATTAACCGCTAGCGGGAAGCTGCCTGTGAATGAGCAGTTCTTC
cdr3_aa: CASSPLTASGKLPVNEQFF
d_call: TRBD2
clone_size: .
j_call: TRBJ2-1
v_call: TRBV7-8

cdr3_nt: TGTGCCAGCAGTCCGACAGATAACTATGGCTACACCTTC
cdr3_aa: CASSPTDNYGYTF
d_call: .
clone_size: once
j_call: TRBJ1-2
v_call: TRBV6-5

cdr3_nt: TGTGCCAGCAGCCAGAGGGCCGGGGAGCTGTTTTTT
cdr3_aa: CASSQRAGELFF
d_call: .
clone_size: .
j_call: TRBJ2-2
v_call: TRBV7-3

cdr3_nt: TGTGCCACCAGCAGAGGGGGACAGGGGAGGAACAAGGTCTTC
cdr3_aa: CATSRGGQGRNKVF
d_call: TRBD1
clone_size: .
j_call: TRBJ1-2
v_call: TRBV15

cdr3_nt: TGTGCCAGCTCACCCCGCGTGGAGGCAAACACTGAAGCTTTCTTT
cdr3_aa: CASSPRVEANTEAFF
d_call: .
clone_size: .
j_call: TRBJ1-1
v_call: TRBV18

cdr3_nt: TGTGCCAGCAGCTTAACCGCGGGACTAGCGGCCTACAATGAGCAGTTCTTC
cdr3_aa: CASSLTAGLAAYNEQFF
d_call: TRBD2
clone_size: .
j_call: TRBJ2-1
v_call: TRBV11-2

cdr3_nt: TGTGCCAGCAGCCGACAGGGGGCGAGCAATCAGCCCCAGCATTTT
cdr3_aa: CASSRQGASNQPQHF
d_call: TRBD1
clone_size: .
j_call: TRBJ1-5
v_call: TRBV5-8

cdr3_nt: TGTGCCAGCAGTCTTCATTCACTAGGCAATGAGCAGTTCTTC
cdr3_aa: CASSLHSLGNEQFF
d_call: .
clone_size: once
j_call: TRBJ2-1
v_call: TRBV27

cdr3_nt: TGTGCCAGCAGCGGGACAGGGGGGAGGACTGAAGCTTTCTTT
cdr3_aa: CASSGTGGRTEAFF
d_call: TRBD1
clone_size: .
j_call: TRBJ1-1
v_call: TRBV5-4

cdr3_nt: TGTGCCAGCAGCCCCGGACTAGCGGGAGAGGGGACCCAGTACTTC
cdr3_aa: CASSPGLAGEGTQYF
d_call: TRBD2
clone_size: .
j_call: TRBJ2-5
v_call: TRBV7-9

cdr3_nt: TGTGCCTGGAGTCGACGAAGGCTCGGGGTGGGGCAGTTCTTC
cdr3_aa: CAWSRRRLGVGQFF
d_call: .
clone_size: .
j_call: TRBJ2-1
v_call: TRBV30